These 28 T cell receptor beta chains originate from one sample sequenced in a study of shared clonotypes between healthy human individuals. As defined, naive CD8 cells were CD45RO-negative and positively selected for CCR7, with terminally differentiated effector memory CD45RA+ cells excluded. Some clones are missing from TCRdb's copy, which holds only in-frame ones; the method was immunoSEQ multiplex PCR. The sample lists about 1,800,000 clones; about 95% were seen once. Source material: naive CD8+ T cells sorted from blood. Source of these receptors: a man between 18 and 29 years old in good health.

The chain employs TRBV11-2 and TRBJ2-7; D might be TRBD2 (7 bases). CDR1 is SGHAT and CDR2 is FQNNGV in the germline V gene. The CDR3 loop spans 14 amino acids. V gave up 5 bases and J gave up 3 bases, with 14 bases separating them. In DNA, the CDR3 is TGTGCCAGCAGCCAAAACAGGGAGGGCTACGAGCAGTACTTC. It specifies CASSQNREGYEQYF.

In nucleotides, the CDR3 is TGCGCCAGCAGCTTGGCCGGGACTAGCCCAACCAATGAGCAGTTCTTC. It specifies CASSLAGTSPTNEQFF. The rearrangement uses TRBV5-1 and TRBJ2-1; 9 nucleotides align to TRBD2. The CDR3 totals 16 residues. Germline CDR1 SGHRS, CDR2 YFSETQ. With 0 bases clipped from V and 6 bases from J, the junction kept 7 bases outside the gene matches.

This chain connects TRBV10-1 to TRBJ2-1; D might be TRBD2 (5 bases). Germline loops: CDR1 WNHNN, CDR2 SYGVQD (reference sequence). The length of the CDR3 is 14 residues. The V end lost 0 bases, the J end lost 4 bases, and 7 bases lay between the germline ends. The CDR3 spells CASSESLAYNEQFF. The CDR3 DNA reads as TGCGCCAGCAGTGAGTCGCTAGCTTACAATGAGCAGTTCTTC.

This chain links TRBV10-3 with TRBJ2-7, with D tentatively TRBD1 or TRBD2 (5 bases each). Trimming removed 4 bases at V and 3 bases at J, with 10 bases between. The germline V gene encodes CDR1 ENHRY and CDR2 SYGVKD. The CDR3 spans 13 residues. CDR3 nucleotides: TGTGCCATCAGTGGGGACCGCGTCTACGAGCAGTACTTC. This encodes CAISGDRVYEQYF.

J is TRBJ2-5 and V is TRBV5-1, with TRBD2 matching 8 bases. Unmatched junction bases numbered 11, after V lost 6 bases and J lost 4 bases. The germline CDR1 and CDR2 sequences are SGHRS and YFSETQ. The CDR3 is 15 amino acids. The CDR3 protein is CASTPGGGLSETQYF. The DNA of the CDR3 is TGCGCCAGCACCCCGGGGGGGGGCCTTTCAGAGACCCAGTACTTC.

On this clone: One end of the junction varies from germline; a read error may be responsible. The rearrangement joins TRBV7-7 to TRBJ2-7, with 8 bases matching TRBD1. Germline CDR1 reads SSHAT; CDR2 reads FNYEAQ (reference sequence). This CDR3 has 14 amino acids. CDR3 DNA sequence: TGTGCTAGCAGCTTAGCGGACAGGGTCGGCGAGCAGTACTTC. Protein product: CASSLADRVGEQYF.

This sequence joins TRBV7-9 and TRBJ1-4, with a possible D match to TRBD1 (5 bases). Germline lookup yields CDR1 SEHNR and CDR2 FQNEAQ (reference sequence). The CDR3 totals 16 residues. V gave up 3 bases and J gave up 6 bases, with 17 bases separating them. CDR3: CASSFGQVGDHEKLFF. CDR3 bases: TGTGCCAGCAGCTTCGGCCAGGTGGGGGACCATGAAAAACTGTTTTTT. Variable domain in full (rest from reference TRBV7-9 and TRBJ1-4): DTGVSQNPRHKITKRGQNVTFRCDPISEHNRLYWYRQTLGQGPEFLTYFQNEAQLEKSRLLSDRFSAERPKGSFSTLEIQRTEQGDSAMYLCASSFGQVGDHEKLFFGSGTQLSVL.

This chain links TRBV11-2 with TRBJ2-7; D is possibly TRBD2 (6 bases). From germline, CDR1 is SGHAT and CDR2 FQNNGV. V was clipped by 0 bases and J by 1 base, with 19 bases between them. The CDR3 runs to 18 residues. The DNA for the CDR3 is TGTGCCAGCAGCTTAGATCTCCTAGGGACTCCCATTTCCTACGAGCAGTACTTC. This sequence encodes CASSLDLLGTPISYEQYF.

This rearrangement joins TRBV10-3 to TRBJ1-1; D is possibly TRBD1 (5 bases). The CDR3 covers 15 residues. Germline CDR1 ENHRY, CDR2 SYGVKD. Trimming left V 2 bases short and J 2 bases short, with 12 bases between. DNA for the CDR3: TGTGCCATCAGTGAGCTAATCAGGGACAACACTGAAGCTTTCTTT. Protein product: CAISELIRDNTEAFF.

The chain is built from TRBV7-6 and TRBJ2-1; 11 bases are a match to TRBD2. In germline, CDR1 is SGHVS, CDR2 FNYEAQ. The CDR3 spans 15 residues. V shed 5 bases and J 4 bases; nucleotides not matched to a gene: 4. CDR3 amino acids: CASSEGLADYNEQFF. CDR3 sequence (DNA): TGTGCCAGCAGCGAGGGACTAGCGGATTACAATGAGCAGTTCTTC. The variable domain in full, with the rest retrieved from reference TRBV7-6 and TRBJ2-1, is GAGVSQSPRYKVTKRGQDVALRCDPISGHVSLYWYRQALGQGPEFLTYFNYEAQQDKSGLPNDRFSAERPEGSISTLTIQRTEQRDSAMYRCASSEGLADYNEQFFGPGTRLTVL.

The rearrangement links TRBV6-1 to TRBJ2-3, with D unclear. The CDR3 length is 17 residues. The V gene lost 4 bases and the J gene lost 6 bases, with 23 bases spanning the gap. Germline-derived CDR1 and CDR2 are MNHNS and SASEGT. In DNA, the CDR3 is TGTGCCAGCAGTGCGGAATCGCAGGTCGTTTGGTCGGATACGCAGTATTTT. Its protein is CASSAESQVVWSDTQYF.

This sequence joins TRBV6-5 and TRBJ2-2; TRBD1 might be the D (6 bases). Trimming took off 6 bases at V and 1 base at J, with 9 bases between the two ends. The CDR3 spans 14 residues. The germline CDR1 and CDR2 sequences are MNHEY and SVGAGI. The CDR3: CASRPGQNTGELFF. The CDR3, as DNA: TGTGCCAGCAGACCGGGACAGAACACCGGGGAGCTGTTTTTT.

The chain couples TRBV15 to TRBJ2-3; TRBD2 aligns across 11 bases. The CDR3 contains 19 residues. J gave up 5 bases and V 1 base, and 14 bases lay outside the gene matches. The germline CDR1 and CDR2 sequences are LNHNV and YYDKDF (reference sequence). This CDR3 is CATSRGTWLGLAGEDTQYF. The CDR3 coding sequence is TGTGCCACCAGCAGAGGTACCTGGCTTGGACTAGCGGGCGAAGATACGCAGTATTTT.

The CDR3 nucleotides read TGTGCCATCAGTGAGTCGAAAATCCGGGGAGGACCTGGAAACACCATATATTTT. This encodes CAISESKIRGGPGNTIYF. This rearrangement joins TRBV10-3 to TRBJ1-3, with unresolved D. CDR1 and CDR2 from the germline V gene are ENHRY and SYGVKD. The CDR3 contains 18 residues. Trimming left V 0 bases short and J 2 bases short, with 17 bases between.

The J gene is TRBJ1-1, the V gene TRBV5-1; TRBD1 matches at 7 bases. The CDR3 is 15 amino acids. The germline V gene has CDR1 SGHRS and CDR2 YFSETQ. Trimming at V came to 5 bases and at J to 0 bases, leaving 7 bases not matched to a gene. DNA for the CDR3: TGCGCCAGCAGTTGGGGACAGACCTTGAACACTGAAGCTTTCTTT. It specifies CASSWGQTLNTEAFF.

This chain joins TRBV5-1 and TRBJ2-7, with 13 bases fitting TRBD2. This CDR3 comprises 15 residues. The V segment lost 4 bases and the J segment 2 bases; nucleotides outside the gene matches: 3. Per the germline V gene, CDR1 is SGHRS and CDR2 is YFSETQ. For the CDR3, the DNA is TGCGCCAGCAGCCACACTAGCGGGGGGGCCTACGAGCAGTACTTC. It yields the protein CASSHTSGGAYEQYF.

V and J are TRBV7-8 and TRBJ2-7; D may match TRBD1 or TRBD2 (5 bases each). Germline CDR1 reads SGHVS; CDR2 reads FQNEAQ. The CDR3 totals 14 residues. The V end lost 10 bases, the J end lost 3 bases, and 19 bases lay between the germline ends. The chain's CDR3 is CATSFRGDHYEQYF. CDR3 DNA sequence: TGTGCCACCTCCTTCCGGGGCGATCACTACGAGCAGTACTTC.

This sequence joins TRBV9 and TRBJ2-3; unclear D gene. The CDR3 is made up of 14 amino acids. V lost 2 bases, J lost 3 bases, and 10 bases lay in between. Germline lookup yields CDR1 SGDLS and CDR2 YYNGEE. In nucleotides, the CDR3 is TGTGCCAGCAGCGTCAAGGTAGGGACAGATACGCAGTATTTT. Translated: CASSVKVGTDTQYF.

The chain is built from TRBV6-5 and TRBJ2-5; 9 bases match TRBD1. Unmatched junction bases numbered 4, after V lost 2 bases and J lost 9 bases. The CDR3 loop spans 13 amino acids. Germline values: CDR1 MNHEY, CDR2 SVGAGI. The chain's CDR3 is CASSYGTGYAQYF. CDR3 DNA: TGTGCCAGCAGTTACGGGACAGGGTATGCCCAGTACTTC.

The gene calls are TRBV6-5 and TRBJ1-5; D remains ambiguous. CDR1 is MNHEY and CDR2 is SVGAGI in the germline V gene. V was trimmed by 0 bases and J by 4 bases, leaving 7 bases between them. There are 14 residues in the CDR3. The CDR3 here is CASSYSIWNQPQHF. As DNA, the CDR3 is TGTGCCAGCAGTTACTCGATCTGGAATCAGCCCCAGCATTTT.

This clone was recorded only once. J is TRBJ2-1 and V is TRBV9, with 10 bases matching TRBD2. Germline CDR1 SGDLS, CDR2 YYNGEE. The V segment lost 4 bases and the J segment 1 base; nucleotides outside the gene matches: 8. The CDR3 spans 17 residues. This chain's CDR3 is CASSHHMTSGSYNEQFF. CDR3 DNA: TGTGCCAGCAGCCATCATATGACTAGCGGGTCCTACAATGAGCAGTTCTTC.

CDR3 DNA sequence: TGCGCCAGCAGCCAAGCCACAGGGGGCTGGGATACGCAGTATTTT. Translated, it gives CASSQATGGWDTQYF. The chain couples TRBV4-1 to TRBJ2-3, with 9 bases matching TRBD1. The germline V gene has CDR1 MGHRA and CDR2 YSYEKL. The CDR3 loop spans 15 amino acids. Trimming at V came to 1 base and at J to 6 bases, leaving 5 bases not matched to a gene.

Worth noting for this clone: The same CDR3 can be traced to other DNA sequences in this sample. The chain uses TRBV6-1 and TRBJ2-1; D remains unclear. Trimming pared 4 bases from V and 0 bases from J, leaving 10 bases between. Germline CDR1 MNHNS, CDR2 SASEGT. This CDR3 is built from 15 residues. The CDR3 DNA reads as TGTGCCAGCAGTGCAGACCGGAGCTCCTACAATGAGCAGTTCTTC. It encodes CASSADRSSYNEQFF.

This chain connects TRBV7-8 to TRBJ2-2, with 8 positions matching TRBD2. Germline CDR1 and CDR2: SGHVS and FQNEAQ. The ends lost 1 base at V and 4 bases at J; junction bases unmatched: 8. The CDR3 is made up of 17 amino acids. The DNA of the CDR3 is TGTGCCAGCAGCTTAGGTGCTGCGACTAGCGCCACCGGGGAGCTGTTTTTT. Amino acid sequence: CASSLGAATSATGELFF.

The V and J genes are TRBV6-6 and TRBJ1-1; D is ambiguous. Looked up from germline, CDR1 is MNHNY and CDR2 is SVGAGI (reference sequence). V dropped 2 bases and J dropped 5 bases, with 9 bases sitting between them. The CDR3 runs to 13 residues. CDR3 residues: CASSYKGWTEAFF. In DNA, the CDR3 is TGTGCCAGCAGTTACAAGGGTTGGACTGAAGCTTTCTTT.

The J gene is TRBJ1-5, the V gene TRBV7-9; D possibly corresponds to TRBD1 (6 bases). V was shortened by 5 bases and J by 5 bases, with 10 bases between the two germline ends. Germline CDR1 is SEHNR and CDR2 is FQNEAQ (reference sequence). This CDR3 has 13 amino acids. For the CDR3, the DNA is TGTGCCAGCAGCCCACAGGGAGATCAGCCCCAGCATTTT. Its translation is CASSPQGDQPQHF.

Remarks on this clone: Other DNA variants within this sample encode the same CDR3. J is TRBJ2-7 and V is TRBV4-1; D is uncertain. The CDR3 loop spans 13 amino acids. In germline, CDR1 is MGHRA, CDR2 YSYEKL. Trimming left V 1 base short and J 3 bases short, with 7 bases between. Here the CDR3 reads CASSQGGDYEQYF. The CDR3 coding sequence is TGCGCCAGCAGCCAAGGGGGTGACTACGAGCAGTACTTC.

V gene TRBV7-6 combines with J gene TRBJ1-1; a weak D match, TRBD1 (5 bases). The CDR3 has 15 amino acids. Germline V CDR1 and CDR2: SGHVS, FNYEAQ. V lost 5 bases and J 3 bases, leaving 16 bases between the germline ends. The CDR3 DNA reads TGTGCCAGCAGCCCTGGGGCTATGGGCTACACTGAAGCTTTCTTT. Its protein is CASSPGAMGYTEAFF.